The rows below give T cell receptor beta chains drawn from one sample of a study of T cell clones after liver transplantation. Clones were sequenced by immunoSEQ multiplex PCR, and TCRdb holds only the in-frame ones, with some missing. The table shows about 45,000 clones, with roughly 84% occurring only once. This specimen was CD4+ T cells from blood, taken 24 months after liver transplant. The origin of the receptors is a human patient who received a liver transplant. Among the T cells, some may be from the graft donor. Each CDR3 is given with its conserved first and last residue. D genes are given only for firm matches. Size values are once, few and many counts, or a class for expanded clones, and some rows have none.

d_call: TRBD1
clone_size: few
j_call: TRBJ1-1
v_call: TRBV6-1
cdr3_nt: TGTGCCAGCAGTGGGACAGGGTATGGAGTTGCTTTCTTT
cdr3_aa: CASSGTGYGVAFF

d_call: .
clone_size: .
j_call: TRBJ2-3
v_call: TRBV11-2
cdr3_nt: TGTGCCAGCAGCTTAACGCGGGGGCGCACAGATACGCAGTATTTT
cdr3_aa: CASSLTRGRTDTQYF

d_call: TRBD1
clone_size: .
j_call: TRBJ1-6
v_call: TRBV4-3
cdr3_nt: TGCGCCAGCAGCCAAGGCCAGGGGGCGAATTCACCCCTCCACTTT
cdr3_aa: CASSQGQGANSPLHF

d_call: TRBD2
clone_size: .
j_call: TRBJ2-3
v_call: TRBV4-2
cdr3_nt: TGTGCCAGCAGCCAAGACCTGGCGGGGGGCATAATCAGCACAGATACGCAGTATTTT
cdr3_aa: CASSQDLAGGIISTDTQYF

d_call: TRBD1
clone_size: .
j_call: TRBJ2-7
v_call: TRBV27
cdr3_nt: TGTGCCAGCAGTTCAGGGGGCTACACCTACGAGCAGTACTTC
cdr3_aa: CASSSGGYTYEQYF

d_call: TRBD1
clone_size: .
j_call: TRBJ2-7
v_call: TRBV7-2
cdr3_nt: TGTGCCAGCAGCCCGGGACAGGTGTACGAGCAGTACTTC
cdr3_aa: CASSPGQVYEQYF

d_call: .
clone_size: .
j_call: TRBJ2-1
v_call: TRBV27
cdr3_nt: TGTGCCAGCAGCCCTAGAGGGGAGGTCGTGGCGGCGAACCGACCCTCCTACAATGAGCAGTTCTTC
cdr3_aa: CASSPRGEVVAANRPSYNEQFF

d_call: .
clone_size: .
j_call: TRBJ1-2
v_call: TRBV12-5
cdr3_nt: TGTGCTAGTGGTCGAAATAACTATGGCTACACCTTC
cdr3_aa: CASGRNNYGYTF

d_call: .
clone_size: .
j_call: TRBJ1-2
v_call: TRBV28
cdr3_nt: TGTGCCAGCAGGAGCCACGGTGACAACTATGGCTACACCTTC
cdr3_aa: CASRSHGDNYGYTF

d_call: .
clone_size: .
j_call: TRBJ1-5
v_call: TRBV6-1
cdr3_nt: TGTGCCAGCAGTGATTCGGTTGGGCTTGGCAATCAGCCCCAGCATTTT
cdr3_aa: CASSDSVGLGNQPQHF

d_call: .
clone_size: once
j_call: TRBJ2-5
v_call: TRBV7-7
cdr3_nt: TGTGCCAGCAGTTCAGGGATTTCGGTCGAGACCCAGTACTTC
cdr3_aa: CASSSGISVETQYF

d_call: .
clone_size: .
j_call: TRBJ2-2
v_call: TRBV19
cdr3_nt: TGTGCCAGTAGTCGGGCCCGTTTAACCTCCACCGGGGAGCTGTTTTTT
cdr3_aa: CASSRARLTSTGELFF

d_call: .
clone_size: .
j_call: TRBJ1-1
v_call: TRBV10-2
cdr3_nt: TGCGCCAGCATTAGCCCTGTTACCCTGAACACTGAAGCTTTCTTT
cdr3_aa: CASISPVTLNTEAFF

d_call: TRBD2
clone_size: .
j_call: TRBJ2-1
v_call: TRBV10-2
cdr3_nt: TGCGCCAGCAGTGTTAGCGGGACCTCCTACAATGAGCAGTTCTTC
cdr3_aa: CASSVSGTSYNEQFF

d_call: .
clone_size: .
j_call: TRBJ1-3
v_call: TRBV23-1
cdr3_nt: TGCGCCAGCAGTCAAATAGCGGACAGCTCTGGAAACACCATATATTTT
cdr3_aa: CASSQIADSSGNTIYF

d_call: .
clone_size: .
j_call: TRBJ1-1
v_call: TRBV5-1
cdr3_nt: TGCGCCAGCAGCTTGCGACAGAACACTGAAGCTTTCTTT
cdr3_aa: CASSLRQNTEAFF

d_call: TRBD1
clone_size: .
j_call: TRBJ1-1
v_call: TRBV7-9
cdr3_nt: TGTGCCAGCAGCTTGGGCAGGGGGACGTACACTGAAGCTTTCTTT
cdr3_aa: CASSLGRGTYTEAFF

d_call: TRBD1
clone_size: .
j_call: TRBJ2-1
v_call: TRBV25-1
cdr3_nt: TGTGCCAGCAGCCAGGGGGCGTGGTTCTATGAGCAGTTCTTC
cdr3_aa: CASSQGAWFYEQFF

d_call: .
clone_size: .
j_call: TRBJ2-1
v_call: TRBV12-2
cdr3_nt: TGTGCAAGTCGCCCTCTGAGGAACGCTAAAACGGGCAATGAGCAGTTCTTC
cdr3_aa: CASRPLRNAKTGNEQFF

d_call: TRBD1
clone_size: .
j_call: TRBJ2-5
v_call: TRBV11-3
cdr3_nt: TGTGCCAGCAGCCCCAGAGGGGGCGGTGAGACCCAGTACTTC
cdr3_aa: CASSPRGGGETQYF

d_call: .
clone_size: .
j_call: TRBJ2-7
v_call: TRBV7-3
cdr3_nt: TGTGCCAGCAGCCTGATGGGCTCCGAGCTAGAAGAGCAGTACTTC
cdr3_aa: CASSLMGSELEEQYF

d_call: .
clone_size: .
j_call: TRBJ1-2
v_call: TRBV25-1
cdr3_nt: TGTGCCAGCAGTGACAGGATATCAGCTAACTATGGCTACACCTTC
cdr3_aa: CASSDRISANYGYTF

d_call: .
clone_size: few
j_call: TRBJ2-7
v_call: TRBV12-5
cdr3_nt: TGTGCTAGTGGTGTTAGCGGAACTCGCGCCTACGAGCAGTACTTC
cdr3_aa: CASGVSGTRAYEQYF

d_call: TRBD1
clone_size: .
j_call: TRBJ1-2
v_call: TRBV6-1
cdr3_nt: TGTGCCAGCAGTGAAGAACAGGGGGATGGCTACACCTTC
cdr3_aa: CASSEEQGDGYTF

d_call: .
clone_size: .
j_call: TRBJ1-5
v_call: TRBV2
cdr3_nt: TGTGCCAGCAGTGATTCAGGGATCGGCAATCAGCCCCAGCATTTT
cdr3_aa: CASSDSGIGNQPQHF

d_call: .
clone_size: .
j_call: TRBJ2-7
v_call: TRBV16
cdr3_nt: TGTGCCAGCAGCCAATCTCAAATCTACGAGCAGTACTTC
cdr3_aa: CASSQSQIYEQYF

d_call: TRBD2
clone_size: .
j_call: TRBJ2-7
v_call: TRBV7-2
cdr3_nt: TGTGCCAGCAGCTCTCTAGCGGGGGGTGGGCAGTACTTC
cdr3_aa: CASSSLAGGGQYF

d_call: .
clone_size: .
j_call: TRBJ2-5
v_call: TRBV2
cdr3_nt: TGTGCCAGCAGTGAAGTGCTCCAAGGGACCCAGTACTTC
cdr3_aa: CASSEVLQGTQYF

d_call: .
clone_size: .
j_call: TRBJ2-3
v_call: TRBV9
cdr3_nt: TGTGCCAGCAGCGTAGAGGTCAGTCCAGATACGCAGTATTTT
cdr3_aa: CASSVEVSPDTQYF

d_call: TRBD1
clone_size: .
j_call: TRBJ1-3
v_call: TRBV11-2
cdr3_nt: TGTGCCAGCAGCCGGGGGACAGGGTCTGGAAACACCATATATTTT
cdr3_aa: CASSRGTGSGNTIYF

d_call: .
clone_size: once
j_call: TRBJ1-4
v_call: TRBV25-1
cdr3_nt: TGTGCCAGCAGCTGGGGAGGGAGTCGTAGAGGTGAAAAACTGTTTTTT
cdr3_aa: CASSWGGSRRGEKLFF

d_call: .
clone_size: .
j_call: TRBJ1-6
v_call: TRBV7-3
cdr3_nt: TGTGCCAGCAGCTTAGCAACAGCGGGGATCGGATCACCCCTCCACTTT
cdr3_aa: CASSLATAGIGSPLHF

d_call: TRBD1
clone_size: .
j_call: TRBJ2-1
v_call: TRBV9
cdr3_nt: TGTGCCAGCAGCGTAGCCTTTGACAGGGGTCCCCTGCAGTTCTTC
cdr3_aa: CASSVAFDRGPLQFF

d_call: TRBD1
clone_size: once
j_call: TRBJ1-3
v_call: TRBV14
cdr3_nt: TGTGCCAGCAGTGGGGCCCCTGGACAGGAGCTTTCTGGAAACACCATATATTTT
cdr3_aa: CASSGAPGQELSGNTIYF

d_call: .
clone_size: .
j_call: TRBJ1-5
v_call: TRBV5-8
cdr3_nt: TGTGCCAGCAGTGACGGAGGGCCCCAGCATTTT
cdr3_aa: CASSDGGPQHF

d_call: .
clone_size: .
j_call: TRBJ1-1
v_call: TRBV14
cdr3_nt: TGTGCCAGCAGCCAAGGGAGTGTTGAAGCTTTCTTT
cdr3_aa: CASSQGSVEAFF

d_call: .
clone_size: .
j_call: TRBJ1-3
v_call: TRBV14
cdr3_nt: TGTGCCAGCAGCCCCACATTTCTTACCTCTGGAAACACCATATATTTT
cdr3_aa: CASSPTFLTSGNTIYF

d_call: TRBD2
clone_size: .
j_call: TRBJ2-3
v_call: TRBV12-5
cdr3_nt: TGTGCTAGTGGTCTCCGGACTAGCGGGAACCCAGATACGCAGTATTTT
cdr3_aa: CASGLRTSGNPDTQYF

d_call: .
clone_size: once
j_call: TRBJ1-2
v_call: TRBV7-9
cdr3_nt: TGTGCCAGCAGCCACCGGGACACTGCCTATGGCTACACCTTC
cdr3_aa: CASSHRDTAYGYTF

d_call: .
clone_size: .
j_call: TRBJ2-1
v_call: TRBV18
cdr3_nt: TGTGCCAGCTCACCAGGGGCGGGACATGGCAATGAGCAGTTCTTC
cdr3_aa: CASSPGAGHGNEQFF

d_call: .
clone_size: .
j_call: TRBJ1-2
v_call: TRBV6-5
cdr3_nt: TGTGCCAGCAGTTACATGGGTGGCTACACCTTC
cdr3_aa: CASSYMGGYTF

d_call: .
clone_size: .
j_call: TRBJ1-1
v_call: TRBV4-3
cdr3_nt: TGCGCCAGCAGCCGTCTTACCGGGACTGAAGCTTTCTTT
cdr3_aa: CASSRLTGTEAFF

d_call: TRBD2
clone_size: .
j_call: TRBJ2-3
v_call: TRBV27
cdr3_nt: TGTGCCAGCAAGACTAGCGGGGGCACAGATACGCAGTATTTT
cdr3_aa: CASKTSGGTDTQYF

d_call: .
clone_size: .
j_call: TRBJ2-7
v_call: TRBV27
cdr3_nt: TGTGCCAGCAGTTTAGATTGGCAGGCTTCCTACGAGCAGTACTTC
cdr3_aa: CASSLDWQASYEQYF

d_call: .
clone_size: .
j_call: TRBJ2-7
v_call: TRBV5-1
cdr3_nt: TGCGCCAGCAGCTTGGTGGCGGGTGAGCAGTACTTC
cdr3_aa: CASSLVAGEQYF

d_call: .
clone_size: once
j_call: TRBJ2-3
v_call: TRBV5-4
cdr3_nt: TGTGCCAGCATGGAGGGCCGCACAGATACGCAGTATTTT
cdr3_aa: CASMEGRTDTQYF

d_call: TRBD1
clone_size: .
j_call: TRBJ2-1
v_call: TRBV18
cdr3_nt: TGTGCCAGCTCACCACGTAGGCCGGGACAGGGGATTCATGAGCAGTTCTTC
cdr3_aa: CASSPRRPGQGIHEQFF

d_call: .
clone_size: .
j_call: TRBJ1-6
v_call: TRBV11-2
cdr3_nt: TGTGCCATTGGGGGGGGGAATAATTCACCCCTCCACTTT
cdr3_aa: CAIGGGNNSPLHF

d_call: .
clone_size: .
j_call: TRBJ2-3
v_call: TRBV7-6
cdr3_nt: TGTGCCAGCAGCCCAGGAGGGGGCGCAGATACGCAGTATTTT
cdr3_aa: CASSPGGGADTQYF

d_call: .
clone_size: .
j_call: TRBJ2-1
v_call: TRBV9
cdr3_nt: TGTGCCAGCAGCCCGTATGGTCGGGGAGTAGCCTACAATGAGCAGTTCTTC
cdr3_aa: CASSPYGRGVAYNEQFF

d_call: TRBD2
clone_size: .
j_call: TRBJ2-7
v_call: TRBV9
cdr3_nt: TGTGCCAGCAGCGTAGACGGGCTAGCGGGCGAGCAGTACTTC
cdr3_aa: CASSVDGLAGEQYF

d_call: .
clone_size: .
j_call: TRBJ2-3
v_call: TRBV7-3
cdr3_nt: TGTGCCAGCAGCCCCAATGGGGTTACAGATACGCAGTATTTT
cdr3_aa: CASSPNGVTDTQYF

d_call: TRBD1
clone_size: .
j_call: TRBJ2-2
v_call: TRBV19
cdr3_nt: TGTGCCAGTAGCCAGACAGGGGGAACCGGGGAGCTGTTTTTT
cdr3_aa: CASSQTGGTGELFF

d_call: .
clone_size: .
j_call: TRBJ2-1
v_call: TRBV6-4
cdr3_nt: TGTGCCAGCAGTGTAGGGACTCCCTACGATGAGCAGTTCTTC
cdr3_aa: CASSVGTPYDEQFF